The clone carrying this TCR beta chain has a count of ten or more. Its antigen is as yet unknown. During its preparation, the TCRbeta library received unique molecular identifiers. Using its own MiXCR run on the PCR reads, TCRdb lists one record per CDR3 protein. This sample has 780,000 or so distinct CDR3 sequences, with under 20% found just once. Trimming took off 0 bases at V and 4 bases at J, with 16 bases between the two ends. CDR3 length equals 16 residues. Germline lookup yields CDR1 SGHRS and CDR2 YFSETQ. The entry originates in a study of T-cell reconstitution after alpha-beta-depleted transplantation in children. Notes on the study in general: Some patients showed high day-60 TCRbeta diversity, which derived from surviving recipient T cells and thymic progenitors. At the one-year point after transplant, T-cell counts and TCRbeta diversity were found to come mostly from T cells that had been newly produced. Approximately two months post-transplant, alpha-beta T cells reportedly originated from several hundred expanded graft clones.

The TCR originated in a male patient younger than 18 who had a stem cell transplant for acute lymphoblastic leukemia, so the T cells may come from the graft donor. Material: PBMCs, mostly from graft donor cells, obtained 360 days after TCRalphabeta/CD19-depleted stem cell transplant. The V and J genes are TRBV5-1 and TRBJ2-5; D is perhaps TRBD1 (5 bases). CDR3 residues: CASSLGAGRKGETQYF. DNA of the CDR3: TGCGCCAGCAGCTTGGGAGCAGGGCGGAAAGGAGAGACCCAGTACTTC. Filled out from reference TRBV5-1 and TRBJ2-5, the complete variable domain reads KAGVTQTPRYLIKTRGQQVTLSCSPISGHRSVSWYQQTPGQGLQFLFEYFSETQRNKGNFPGRFSGRQFSNSRSEMNVSTLELGDSALYLCASSLGAGRKGETQYFGPGTRLLVL.